Below, 20 T cell receptor beta chains from the same sample are listed, as sequenced in a study of cytomegalovirus exposure and HLA in healthy donors. In the PCR, 60 Vbeta and 13 Jbeta primers were used. Clones were sequenced by immunoSEQ multiplex PCR, and TCRdb holds only the in-frame ones, with some missing. Of over 70,000 clones listed, roughly three quarters are singletons. Sequenced sample: PBMCs. The source is a woman in her 50s in good health and CMV-seropositive.

The V gene is TRBV10-3, the J gene TRBJ2-7; the match to TRBD2 covers 7 bases. This CDR3 has 14 residues. Trimming removed 10 bases from V and 0 bases from J; junction bases left unmatched: 9. Germline-derived CDR1 and CDR2 are ENHRY and SYGVKD. The CDR3 DNA is TGTGCCACCTCAAGCGGGGAGAGCTCCTACGAGCAGTACTTC. It encodes CATSSGESSYEQYF.

The chain joins TRBV13 to TRBJ2-2; 7 bases agree with TRBD1. CDR3 size: 20 residues. Trimming at V came to 2 bases and at J to 4 bases, leaving 19 bases not matched to a gene. Germline-derived CDR1 and CDR2 are PRHDT and FYEKMQ (reference sequence). The CDR3 protein is CASSLYVRRQGVTVTGELFF. DNA of the CDR3: TGTGCCAGCAGCTTATACGTACGCCGTCAGGGGGTGACGGTCACCGGGGAGCTGTTTTTT.

J is TRBJ1-1 and V is TRBV13; 8 nucleotides agree with TRBD1. With 7 bases clipped from V and 5 bases from J, the junction kept 6 bases outside the gene matches. The CDR3 sequence is 13 residues long. Germline-derived CDR1 and CDR2 are PRHDT and FYEKMQ (reference sequence). CDR3 residues: CASNQGAYTEAFF. The CDR3 coding sequence is TGTGCCAGCAACCAGGGGGCGTATACTGAAGCTTTCTTT.

The V call is TRBV2, the J call TRBJ2-2; tentatively, D is TRBD2 (7 bases). CDR1 is SNHLY, CDR2 FYNNEI, per germline. This CDR3 has 15 amino acids. CDR3 loop: CAAARGAQVTGELFF. Here the CDR3 DNA reads TGTGCAGCAGCTCGGGGGGCGCAGGTCACCGGGGAGCTGTTTTTT.

This clone was detected a few times. The chain joins TRBV5-1 to TRBJ1-1; D remains unclear. Trimming cost V 6 bases and J 1 base, with 10 bases left between them. The CDR3 consists of 13 residues. Germline V CDR1 and CDR2: SGHRS, YFSETQ. CDR3 DNA sequence: TGCGCCAGCAACGAACAGTCGAACACTGAAGCTTTCTTT. Translated, it gives CASNEQSNTEAFF. The full variable domain, completed using reference TRBV5-1 and TRBJ1-1, is KAGVTQTPRYLIKTRGQQVTLSCSPISGHRSVSWYQQTPGQGLQFLFEYFSETQRNKGNFPGRFSGRQFSNSRSEMNVSTLELGDSALYLCASNEQSNTEAFFGQGTRLTVV.

This chain uses TRBV5-1 with TRBJ2-2, with 7 bases fitting TRBD2. The J segment lost 4 bases and the V segment lost 3 bases, leaving 9 bases of the junction unmatched. The CDR3 is 16 residues long. The V gene's germline CDR1 is SGHRS and CDR2 YFSETQ. CDR3 DNA: TGCGCCAGCAGCTGGGCAGCGGGCGGGGGCACCGGGGAGCTGTTTTTT. This sequence encodes CASSWAAGGGTGELFF.

Of note for this clone: The same CDR3 arises from other DNA sequences in this sample as well. The V gene is TRBV19, the J gene TRBJ2-1; D ambiguous. Germline values: CDR1 LNHDA, CDR2 SQIVND (reference sequence). V lost 6 bases and J lost 0, with 12 bases in between. This CDR3 region has 15 residues. The CDR3 reads CASRPDRSSYNEQFF. Here the CDR3 DNA reads TGTGCCAGTAGACCAGACCGGAGCTCCTACAATGAGCAGTTCTTC.

This clone has more than one count but fewer than ten. The conserved final phenylalanine or tryptophan is absent from the CDR3, which likely points to a read error. The chain links TRBV19 to TRBJ1-5, with D possibly being TRBD1 (6 bases). CDR1 and CDR2 (germline): LNHDA, SQIVND (reference sequence). CDR3 length: 15 amino acids. V was shortened by 5 bases and J by 5 bases, with 16 bases between the two germline ends. The CDR3, as DNA: TGTGCCAGTAGTCTGCAGACAGGACGCGATCAGCCCCAGCATCTT. This codes for CASSLQTGRDQPQHL.

The rearrangement uses TRBV6-5 and TRBJ1-1; D is undetermined. Germline V gene lookup returns CDR1 MNHEY and CDR2 SVGAGI. The CDR3 consists of 13 residues. With 3 bases removed from V and 8 bases from J, the gap between germline ends came to 13 bases. CDR3 sequence (DNA): TGTGCCAGCAGTTATACCATACCGGGGGAAGCTTTCTTT. It translates to CASSYTIPGEAFF.

This sequence joins TRBV6-1 and TRBJ2-2; 10 nucleotides match TRBD1. The germline V gene has CDR1 MNHNS and CDR2 SASEGT. CDR3 length: 15 amino acids. The trim removed 6 bases at V and 4 bases at J, leaving 5 bases unmatched. The DNA for the CDR3 is TGTGCCAGCAGCTACGACAGGGGGCCCACCGGGGAGCTGTTTTTT. Its protein is CASSYDRGPTGELFF.

The chain has TRBV11-3 and TRBJ2-2, with 7 bases that match TRBD1. V shed 3 bases, J shed 5 bases, and the junction held 3 bases outside the gene matches. The CDR3 covers 14 residues. Germline assignment: CDR1 SGHNT and CDR2 YENEEA. The CDR3 coding sequence is TGTGCCAGCAGCTTCGACAGGGAAACCGGGGAGCTGTTTTTT. Amino acids: CASSFDRETGELFF.

The chain recombines TRBV7-9 with TRBJ2-1, with 11 bases that match TRBD2. CDR1 SEHNR and CDR2 FQNEAQ come from the germline V gene (reference sequence). This CDR3 contains 14 residues. The J segment lost 5 bases and the V segment lost 8 bases, leaving 5 bases of the junction unmatched. The CDR3 is CASATSGRDNEQFF. DNA of the CDR3: TGTGCCAGCGCAACTAGCGGGAGAGACAATGAGCAGTTCTTC.

This clone showed up just once. The chain joins TRBV7-3 to TRBJ2-5; D might be TRBD2 (6 bases). The CDR3 is 15 residues long. V lost 0 bases and J 1 base, leaving 9 bases between the germline ends. The germline V gene encodes CDR1 SGHTA and CDR2 FQGTGA. The CDR3 spells CASSLTGSGQETQYF. The CDR3 nucleotides are TGTGCCAGCAGCTTAACGGGTAGCGGCCAAGAGACCCAGTACTTC.

The chain couples TRBV7-3 to TRBJ2-7; 9 nucleotides line up with TRBD1. The CDR3 contains 15 residues. Losses at the gene ends were 5 bases for V and 5 bases for J; bases not matched to a gene: 10. CDR1 is SGHTA, CDR2 FQGTGA, per germline. Here the CDR3 reads CASSTTGGYVHEQYF. The DNA for the CDR3 is TGTGCCAGCAGCACTACAGGGGGCTATGTCCACGAGCAGTACTTC.

The genes are TRBV7-2 and TRBJ2-2; 7 bases fit TRBD2. CDR1 and CDR2 (germline): SGHTA, FQGNSA. The V segment lost 4 bases and the J segment 0 bases; nucleotides outside the gene matches: 5. The CDR3 contains 16 residues. The CDR3: CASSSYLAANTGELFF. In DNA form, the CDR3 reads TGTGCCAGCAGCTCATACCTAGCGGCGAACACCGGGGAGCTGTTTTTT.

This chain links TRBV2 with TRBJ2-7, with TRBD1 matching over 11 bases. Germline CDR1 reads SNHLY; CDR2 reads FYNNEI. The CDR3 sequence is 17 residues long. V lost 6 bases to trimming and J lost 1 base; unmatched junction nucleotides: 11. For the CDR3, the DNA is TGTGCCAGCAGCAAACCAGGACAGGGGGCGAGATCCTACGAGCAGTACTTC. Its protein is CASSKPGQGARSYEQYF.

This clone was recorded once. The chain uses TRBV11-2 and TRBJ1-5; 7 bases are a match to TRBD1. This CDR3 is 16 amino acids long. Germline V gene lookup returns CDR1 SGHAT and CDR2 FQNNGV. The J segment lost 3 bases and the V segment lost 5 bases, leaving 10 bases of the junction unmatched. CDR3 bases: TGTGCCAGCAGCGAACAGGGGCCCCGGGCCAATCAGCCCCAGCATTTT. Protein product: CASSEQGPRANQPQHF.

This chain joins TRBV11-2 and TRBJ2-1; no definite D call. Germline V lookup: CDR1 SGHAT, CDR2 FQNNGV. The ends were cut back, 3 bases at V and 0 bases at J, with 6 bases in the middle. The CDR3 covers 14 residues. CDR3 nucleotides: TGTGCCAGCAGCTTTGGTAGCTCCTACAATGAGCAGTTCTTC. Translation: CASSFGSSYNEQFF.

This chain uses TRBV30 with TRBJ1-6; D gene ambiguous. Germline loops: CDR1 GTSNPN, CDR2 SVGIG (reference sequence). The CDR3 has 15 residues. The germline V and J ends were trimmed by 2 bases and 7 bases, with 15 bases remaining between them. The chain's CDR3 is CAWSPPDGGNSPLHF. The CDR3 region has the DNA TGTGCCTGGAGTCCCCCGGACGGAGGGAATTCACCCCTCCACTTT.

The V gene is TRBV27, the J gene TRBJ2-3; D possibly corresponds to TRBD2 (5 bases). CDR3 length equals 14 residues. Trimming pared 2 bases from V and 10 bases from J, leaving 16 bases between. Per germline, CDR1 MNHEY and CDR2 SMNVEV (reference sequence). The CDR3 region has the DNA TGTGCCAGCAGTTTACTAGCTCCGGTAGTCGCGCAGTATTTT. It encodes CASSLLAPVVAQYF.